This TCR beta chain stems from a study of blood T cell repertoires in COVID-19. Whole-study context: T cells, B-cell-depleted T cells, or PBMCs supplied cDNA or gDNA.

The data were produced by immunoSEQ multiplex PCR, yet TCRdb's version contains in-frame clones alone and is incomplete. The sample has some 450,000 clones; about 90% are singletons. The CDR3 is made up of 13 amino acids. Trimming removed 5 bases from V and 3 bases from J; junction bases left unmatched: 3. Germline V gene lookup returns CDR1 SEHNR and CDR2 FQNEAQ (reference sequence). The J gene is TRBJ2-7, the V gene TRBV7-9; 8 bases agree with TRBD1. This clonotype was sampled from a man between 18 and 29 years old with COVID-19, enrolled during active disease. The sample taken for sequencing was peripheral blood. This chain's CDR3 is CASSITGGYEQYF. CDR3 bases: TGTGCCAGCAGCATTACAGGGGGCTACGAGCAGTACTTC.